A single sample is the source of the 25 T cell receptor beta chains below, sequenced in a study of T and B cells in COVID-19 patients. From blood, 250-500 ng of genomic DNA served as TRB template. Multiplex PCR with BIOMED2 TRB-A/B primer pools amplified TRB rearrangements. TCRdb fed the multiplex PCR reads into MiXCR, producing one record per CDR3 protein. The sample yields around 6,600 distinct CDR3 sequences, around 30% seen once. The sequenced sample consisted of blood. These receptors were obtained from a human donor who had recovered from COVID-19.

Sample share makes this clonotype medium-sized. The V and J genes are TRBV19 and TRBJ2-3; D gene ambiguous. The germline CDR1 and CDR2 sequences are LNHDA and SQIVND (reference sequence). V was cut by 9 bases and J by 0 bases, with 13 bases left in between. CDR3 length: 14 amino acids. This CDR3 reads CASLELGSTDTQYF. As DNA, the CDR3 is TGTGCCAGCCTCGAGCTCGGTAGCACAGATACGCAGTATTTT.

A few counts support this clonotype. The chain couples TRBV12-3 or TRBV12-4 to TRBJ2-3, with D maybe TRBD1 (5 bases). The CDR3 extends over 16 amino acids. Trimming took off 7 bases at V and 0 bases at J, with 17 bases between the two ends. CDR3 residues: CASKKRTLASTDTQYF. CDR3 coding DNA: TGTGCCAGCAAAAAACGGACATTGGCTAGCACAGATACGCAGTATTTT.

The chain couples TRBV6-6 to TRBJ1-1; D perhaps matches TRBD1 (5 bases). The germline V and J ends were trimmed by 4 bases and 7 bases, with 13 bases remaining between them. The CDR3 is 13 amino acids. The germline gives CDR1 MNHNY, CDR2 SVGAGI (reference sequence). The DNA for the CDR3 is TGTGCCAGCAGTTCGTTGGACGGGGGTGAAGCTTTCTTT. Translating gives CASSSLDGGEAFF.

Only a few counts were recorded for this clonotype. The chain has TRBV27 and TRBJ2-1, with no clear D. The CDR3 totals 13 residues. With 3 bases removed from V and 5 bases from J, the gap between germline ends came to 8 bases. CDR1 and CDR2 (germline): MNHEY, SMNVEV (reference sequence). CDR3 in DNA: TGTGCCAGCAGTTTGGCAGGCCACAATGAGCAGTTCTTC. Its translation is CASSLAGHNEQFF.

This clonotype is categorized as medium-sized. The chain recombines TRBV29-1 with TRBJ2-3; D may be TRBD1 (6 bases). Trimming left V 3 bases short and J 3 bases short, with 13 bases between. The CDR3 runs 14 residues. Germline V CDR1 and CDR2: SQVTM, ANQGSEA. CDR3 coding DNA: TGCAGCGTTGAGGGTCACAGGGTGACAGATACGCAGTATTTT. Translation: CSVEGHRVTDTQYF.

This clonotype is medium-sized (0.01 to 0.1%) in the sample. The DNA for the CDR3 is TGTGCCAGCTCACTCGAGACAGGACTCACCCTCCACTTT. Encoded protein: CASSLETGLTLHF. V usage is TRBV18 and J usage is TRBJ1-6, with a tentative D call TRBD1 (6 bases). Between the trimmed V and J ends, which lost 4 bases and 14 bases, there was a span of 15 bases. The germline V gene has CDR1 KGHSH and CDR2 LQKENI. The CDR3 sequence is 13 residues long.

This clonotype has only a few counts. V usage is TRBV19 and J usage is TRBJ1-1; 8 bases fit TRBD1. Germline lookup yields CDR1 LNHDA and CDR2 SQIVND (reference sequence). V was clipped by 4 bases and J by 0 bases; unmatched bases: 7. The CDR3 length is 16 residues. The CDR3 region has the DNA TGTGCCAGTAGTAGCGGACAGGGCAGGGTGAACACTGAAGCTTTCTTT. This gives the protein CASSSGQGRVNTEAFF.

The V and J genes are TRBV5-1 and TRBJ2-2; 10 bases are shared with TRBD1. Per the germline V gene, CDR1 is SGHRS and CDR2 is YFSETQ. The V and J ends lost 3 bases and 5 bases, in that order; junction bases with no gene match: 1. CDR3 size: 14 residues. The CDR3 protein is CASSWGQGTGELFF. For the CDR3, the DNA is TGCGCCAGCAGCTGGGGACAGGGGACCGGGGAGCTGTTTTTT.

This clonotype rates as medium-sized. V is TRBV27 and J is TRBJ2-3, with D possibly matching TRBD2 (6 bases). The CDR3 has 13 amino acids. The germline CDR1 and CDR2 sequences are MNHEY and SMNVEV (reference sequence). The ends were cut back, 9 bases at V and 0 bases at J, with 10 bases in the middle. CDR3 amino acids: CASGRLSTDTQYF. CDR3 coding DNA: TGTGCCAGTGGGAGGCTGAGCACAGATACGCAGTATTTT.

Sample share makes this clonotype medium-sized (0.01 to 0.1%). The V call is TRBV29-1, the J call TRBJ2-2, with D unclear. This CDR3 region has 12 residues. The ends were cut back, 0 bases at V and 7 bases at J, with 6 bases in the middle. The germline CDR1 and CDR2 sequences are SQVTM and ANQGSEA. CDR3 sequence: CSVEDSGGELFF. The CDR3 nucleotides read TGCAGCGTTGAAGACAGTGGCGGGGAGCTGTTTTTT.

This clonotype is deemed medium-sized. The rearrangement uses TRBV19 and TRBJ2-7; D remains ambiguous. Trimming removed 7 bases at V and 5 bases at J, with 12 bases between. Germline-derived CDR1 and CDR2 are LNHDA and SQIVND (reference sequence). The CDR3 runs 12 residues. Written as DNA, the CDR3 is TGTGCCAGTATCTCAAGCCTAAACGAGCAGTACTTC. Encoded protein: CASISSLNEQYF.

The table lists this clonotype with a few counts. The gene calls are TRBV7-9 and TRBJ1-4; 7 bases are a match to TRBD1. CDR3 length: 14 amino acids. V lost 1 base, J lost 8 bases, and 4 bases stayed unmatched. Germline loops: CDR1 SEHNR, CDR2 FQNEAQ (reference sequence). CDR3 in DNA: TGTGCCAGCAGCTTAGGACAGGGAAACGAAAAACTGTTTTTT. Its protein is CASSLGQGNEKLFF.

This chain uses TRBV7-9 with TRBJ2-5; no reliable D call. The CDR3 totals 13 residues. The V gene's germline CDR1 is SEHNR and CDR2 FQNEAQ (reference sequence). V was pared by 1 base and J by 1 base, with 4 bases between. CDR3 coding DNA: TGTGCCAGCAGCTTAGTAAGCCAAGAGACCCAGTACTTC. Translation: CASSLVSQETQYF.

The chain joins TRBV6-4 to TRBJ2-2; 8 bases agree with TRBD2. V shed 2 bases, J shed 5 bases, and the junction held 1 base outside the gene matches. The CDR3 sequence is 14 residues long. Germline values: CDR1 MRHNA, CDR2 SNTAGT. CDR3 in DNA: TGTGCCAGCAGTGACGGGACTAGGACCGGGGAGCTGTTTTTT. Its translation: CASSDGTRTGELFF.

The rearrangement links TRBV7-9 to TRBJ2-2, with no clear D. The V gene lost 6 bases and the J gene lost 1 base, with 12 bases spanning the gap. CDR3 length: 15 amino acids. CDR1 is SEHNR, CDR2 FQNEAQ, per germline (reference sequence). The CDR3 spells CASSPPGMNTGELFF. The CDR3 nucleotides read TGTGCCAGCAGTCCCCCTGGGATGAACACCGGGGAGCTGTTTTTT. The entire variable domain, with the rest obtained from reference TRBV7-9 and TRBJ2-2, is as follows: DTGVSQNPRHKITKRGQNVTFRCDPISEHNRLYWYRQTLGQGPEFLTYFQNEAQLEKSRLLSDRFSAERPKGSFSTLEIQRTEQGDSAMYLCASSPPGMNTGELFFGEGSRLTVL.

This clonotype was observed a single time. The chain combines TRBV6-5 with TRBJ1-1; D remains ambiguous. CDR3 length equals 18 residues. The V gene's germline CDR1 is MNHEY and CDR2 SVGAGI. V lost 6 bases and J 0 bases, leaving 23 bases between the germline ends. CDR3 amino acids: CASRPNARSGWMNTEAFF. CDR3 DNA sequence: TGTGCCAGCAGACCCAACGCGAGGAGCGGTTGGATGAACACTGAAGCTTTCTTT.

V is TRBV12-3 or TRBV12-4 and J is TRBJ1-3; weak D call: TRBD1 (5 bases). V shed 5 bases and J shed 6 bases, with 23 bases lying between them. The CDR3 runs 17 residues. CDR3 DNA sequence: TGTGCCAGCAGTCCCAGACAGCGGACCCTCAAGATAAACACCATATATTTT. Protein product: CASSPRQRTLKINTIYF.

This clonotype was found a few times. This rearrangement joins TRBV12-3 or TRBV12-4 to TRBJ2-7; no firm D call. The CDR3 consists of 14 residues. Trimming shortened V by 2 bases and J by 4 bases, and 12 bases separated the two germline ends. Written as DNA, the CDR3 is TGTGCCAGCAGTTTAACTAACAGCCGATACGAGCAGTACGTC. Translated: CASSLTNSRYEQYV.

The rearrangement joins TRBV11-2 to TRBJ2-7, with 12 bases aligning to TRBD1. Germline CDR1 and CDR2: SGHAT and FQNNGV. Germline trimming cut 5 bases from V and 7 bases from J; bases unmatched to any gene: 6. This CDR3 has 14 residues. This CDR3 reads CASSPGQGAGEQYF. CDR3 DNA sequence: TGTGCCAGCAGCCCGGGACAGGGGGCTGGAGAGCAGTACTTC.

This rearrangement joins TRBV6-2 or TRBV6-3 to TRBJ1-6, with TRBD1 as a possible D gene (6 bases). The CDR3 runs 11 residues. Germline loops: CDR1 MNHEY, CDR2 SVGEGT. V was shortened by 10 bases and J by 8 bases, with 9 bases between the two germline ends. Here the CDR3 DNA reads TGTGCCACCCAGGGGTATTCACCCCTCCACTTT. Its protein is CATQGYSPLHF.

As concerns this clonotype: Possible read error: a much larger clone is one base away. This CDR3 reads CASNLGTSGGADTQYF. CDR3 nucleotide sequence: TGTGCCAGCAACTTGGGGACTAGCGGGGGGGCAGATACGCAGTATTTT. V gene TRBV5-6 combines with J gene TRBJ2-3; TRBD2 matches 16 bases. Germline CDR1 and CDR2: SGHDT and YYEEEE. The CDR3 loop spans 16 amino acids.

The gene calls are TRBV27 and TRBJ2-1; 8 bases align to TRBD1. The CDR3 is 16 amino acids. CDR1 and CDR2 (germline): MNHEY, SMNVEV (reference sequence). Unmatched junction bases numbered 14, after V lost 5 bases and J lost 8 bases. The CDR3 loop reads CASSEFQGAISDEQFF. DNA for the CDR3: TGTGCCAGCAGTGAATTCCAGGGGGCAATAAGCGATGAGCAGTTCTTC.

This chain uses TRBV19 with TRBJ2-5, with 10 bases lining up with TRBD2. CDR3 length: 18 amino acids. From germline, CDR1 is LNHDA and CDR2 SQIVND (reference sequence). J gave up 2 bases and V 5 bases, and 14 bases lay outside the gene matches. The DNA for the CDR3 is TGTGCCAGTAGTCCCAAAGGGGCCCTAGCGGGGGTACAAGAGACCCAGTACTTC. Amino acids: CASSPKGALAGVQETQYF. The full variable domain, completed using reference TRBV19 and TRBJ2-5, is DGGITQSPKYLFRKEGQNVTLSCEQNLNHDAMYWYRQDPGQGLRLIYYSQIVNDFQKGDIAEGYSVSREKKESFPLTVTSAQKNPTAFYLCASSPKGALAGVQETQYFGPGTRLLVL.

The chain carries TRBV24-1 and TRBJ2-2; 14 bases are shared with TRBD2. The CDR3 extends over 20 amino acids. The germline gives CDR1 KGHDR, CDR2 SFDVKD. The V gene end was trimmed by 9 bases and the J gene end by 0 bases; junction bases not matched to a gene: 14. The CDR3 region is CATPELWGLAGETNTGELFF. Here the CDR3 DNA reads TGTGCCACCCCCGAGTTGTGGGGACTAGCGGGGGAGACGAACACCGGGGAGCTGTTTTTT.

This clonotype has only one observation. The chain is built from TRBV10-3 and TRBJ2-5; D not resolved. V lost 10 bases and J 1 base, leaving 10 bases between the germline ends. The CDR3 contains 12 residues. Germline-derived CDR1 and CDR2 are ENHRY and SYGVKD. CDR3 nucleotide sequence: TGTGCCACGGGTACTTTCCAAGAGACCCAGTACTTC. It encodes CATGTFQETQYF.